This T cell receptor beta chain appears in the sequencing data of a study of cytotoxic CD8 clonotypes in ibrutinib-treated CLL. Between the trimmed V and J ends, which lost 6 bases and 4 bases, there was a span of 16 bases. In germline, CDR1 is SGDLS, CDR2 YYNGEE. The CDR3 runs 14 residues. The repertoire was sequenced with immunoSEQ multiplex PCR; TCRdb's copy has only in-frame clones and lacks some. The sample gives 150,000 to 200,000 clones, roughly 84% of which show up once; 3% is in the top ten. The chain carries TRBV9 and TRBJ2-5, with D perhaps TRBD1 (6 bases). The sequence came from a human donor with chronic lymphocytic leukemia. Sequencing was performed on PBMCs, taken at disease progression, from a patient treated with ibrutinib. This CDR3 reads CASNFQGITETQYF. CDR3 nucleotides: TGTGCCAGCAACTTCCAGGGGATAACAGAGACCCAGTACTTC. Complete variable domain (other parts from reference TRBV9 and TRBJ2-5): DSGVTQTPKHLITATGQRVTLRCSPRSGDLSVYWYQQSLDQGLQFLIQYYNGEERAKGNILERFSAQQFPDLHSELNLSSLELGDSALYFCASNFQGITETQYFGPGTRLLVL.